This T cell receptor (beta chain) was sequenced for a study of control samples from healthy donors and cancer patients. TCRdb's table, derived via immunoSEQ multiplex PCR, lists solely in-frame clones and lacks some. The sample shows some 150,000 clones, about 89% of them seen only once. Between the trimmed V and J ends, which lost 5 bases and 2 bases, there was a span of 9 bases. This CDR3 is built from 14 residues. CDR1 is LNHDA, CDR2 SQIVND, per germline (reference sequence). The rearrangement links TRBV19 to TRBJ1-4; D is unresolved. The receptor's source is a man aged 18 to 30 in good health. Material: blood. The CDR3 DNA is TGTGCCAGTAGTCCGGGGTTCACTAATGAAAAACTGTTTTTT. As protein: CASSPGFTNEKLFF.